This T cell receptor beta chain is from a study of PD-L1 blockade in urothelial cancer. Looking at the study overall: Prior chemotherapy ranged from 0 to 3 regimens per patient. Blood analysis occurred 3 weeks (second dose) and 6 weeks after treatment start.

Sequencing used immunoSEQ multiplex PCR; TCRdb keeps in-frame clones, though not all of them. The sample has 80,000 to 90,000 clones; about 85% are singletons. Time point: pretreatment peripheral blood. Germline-derived CDR1 and CDR2 are SGHNT and YYREEE (reference sequence). V was clipped by 0 bases and J by 3 bases; unmatched bases: 3. This CDR3 contains 15 residues. The starting material was PBMCs, obtained around atezolizumab (anti-PD-L1) treatment. The rearrangement joins TRBV5-4 to TRBJ2-7; 10 nucleotides match TRBD2. This TCR was sampled from a man aged 60 to 75 with urothelial cancer. CDR3 loop: CASSLATSGVYEQYF. CDR3 nucleotide sequence: TGTGCCAGCAGCTTGGCCACTAGCGGGGTCTACGAGCAGTACTTC.